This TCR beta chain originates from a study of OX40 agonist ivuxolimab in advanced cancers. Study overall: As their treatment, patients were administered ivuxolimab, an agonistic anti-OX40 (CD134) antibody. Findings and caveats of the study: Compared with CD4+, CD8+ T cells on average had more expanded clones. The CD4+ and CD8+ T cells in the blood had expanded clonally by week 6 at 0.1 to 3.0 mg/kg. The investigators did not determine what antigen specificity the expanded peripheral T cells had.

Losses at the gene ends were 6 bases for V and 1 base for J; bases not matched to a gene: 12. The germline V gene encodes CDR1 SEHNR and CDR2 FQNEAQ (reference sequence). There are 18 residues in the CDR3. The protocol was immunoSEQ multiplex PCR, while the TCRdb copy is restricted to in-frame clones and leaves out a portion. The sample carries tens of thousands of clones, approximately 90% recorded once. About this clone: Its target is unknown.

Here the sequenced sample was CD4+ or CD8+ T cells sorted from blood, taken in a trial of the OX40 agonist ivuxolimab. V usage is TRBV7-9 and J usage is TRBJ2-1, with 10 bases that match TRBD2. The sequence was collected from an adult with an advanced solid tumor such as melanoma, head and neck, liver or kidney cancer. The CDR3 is CASSQLAGSSGSYNEQFF. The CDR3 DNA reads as TGTGCCAGCAGTCAACTAGCGGGGAGCTCGGGATCCTACAATGAGCAGTTCTTC.